This TCR beta chain was sequenced during a study of T cell repertoires in cytomegalovirus infection. Study-level background: CMV epitopes that were recently identified and HLA-C-restricted were used alongside well-studied HLA-B-restricted ones. An indication of both CMV infection and matching HLA type came from public TCR beta signatures.

MiXCR, applied by TCRdb to the reads, yields one record per CDR3 protein. The sample has about 890,000 distinct CDR3 sequences, around 32% seen once. J gave up 3 bases and V 10 bases, and 11 bases lay outside the gene matches. The length of the CDR3 is 14 residues. Points from the study as a whole: Across the ex vivo response, the dominant clonotypes were HLA-C-restricted CMV-specific TCR beta clonotypes. Pooled public TCR beta family frequency picked out CMV carriers with the relevant HLA.

A remark on this clonotype: The antigen remains undetermined.

The receptor's source is a human donor in good health (CMV status not recorded). Some clones in this sample may be carry-over from other donors' samples. This chain links TRBV5-3 with TRBJ2-5, with 8 bases identical to TRBD2. TRBV5-3 is placed among ORFs of uncertain function. Material: cultured CD8+ T cells from PBMCs, obtained from culture after CMV antigen stimulation. The CDR3 spells CAGKAGLEEETQYF. DNA of the CDR3: TGTGCCGGTAAGGCGGGACTAGAAGAAGAGACCCAGTACTTC.